This T cell receptor (beta chain) was profiled in a study of CD8 T cells in ankylosing spondylitis. This CDR3 contains 14 residues. The germline gives CDR1 SGHRS, CDR2 YFSETQ. In TCRdb, the 5' RACE reads were re-called with MiXCR into one record per CDR3 protein. Here the sample spans 200,000 to 300,000 distinct CDR3 sequences, over 9.5% being singletons. Whole-study findings and limits: Seemingly distinctive of ankylosing spondylitis blood was a TCR beta motif formed by eight highly homologous variants.

This clonotype has a count of ten or more. Its target is not known. One end of the junction is discordant with germline, which a read error may explain. V is TRBV5-1 and J is TRBJ2-1, with TRBD1 identical over 11 bases. The TCR comes from a male donor with ankylosing spondylitis or in good health (not recorded which). Input material: blood, either unsorted or a sorted T cell fraction (not recorded which). The CDR3 region is CASSPGTGGNEQFF. The CDR3 bases are TGTGCCAGCTCACCCGGGACAGGGGGAAATGAGCAGTTCTTC.